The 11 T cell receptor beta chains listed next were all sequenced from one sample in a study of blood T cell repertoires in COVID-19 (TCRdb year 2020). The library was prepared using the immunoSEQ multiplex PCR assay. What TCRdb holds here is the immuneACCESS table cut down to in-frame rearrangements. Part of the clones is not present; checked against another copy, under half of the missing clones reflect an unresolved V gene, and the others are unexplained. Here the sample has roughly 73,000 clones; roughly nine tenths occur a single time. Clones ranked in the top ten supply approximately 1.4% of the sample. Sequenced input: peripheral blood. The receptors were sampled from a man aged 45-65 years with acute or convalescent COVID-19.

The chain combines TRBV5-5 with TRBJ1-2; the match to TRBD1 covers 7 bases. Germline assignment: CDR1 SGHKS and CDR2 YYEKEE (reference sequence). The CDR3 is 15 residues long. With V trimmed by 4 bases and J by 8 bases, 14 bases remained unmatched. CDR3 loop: CASSPTTGPSGGYTF. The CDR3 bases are TGTGCCAGCAGCCCGACGACAGGGCCCTCTGGGGGCTACACCTTC.

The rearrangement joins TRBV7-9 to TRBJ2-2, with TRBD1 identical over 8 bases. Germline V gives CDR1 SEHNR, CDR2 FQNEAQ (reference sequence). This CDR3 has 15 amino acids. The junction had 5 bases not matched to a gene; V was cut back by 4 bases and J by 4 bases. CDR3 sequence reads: CASSSQGAATGELFF. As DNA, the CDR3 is TGTGCCAGCAGCTCCCAGGGGGCGGCCACCGGGGAGCTGTTTTTT.

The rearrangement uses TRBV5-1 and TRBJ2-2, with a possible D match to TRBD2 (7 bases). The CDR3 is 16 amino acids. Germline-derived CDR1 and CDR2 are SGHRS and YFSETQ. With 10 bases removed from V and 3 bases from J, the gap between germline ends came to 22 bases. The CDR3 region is CASRPKGGTDTGELFF. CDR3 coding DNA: TGCGCCTCCCGACCCAAGGGGGGGACGGACACCGGGGAGCTGTTTTTT.

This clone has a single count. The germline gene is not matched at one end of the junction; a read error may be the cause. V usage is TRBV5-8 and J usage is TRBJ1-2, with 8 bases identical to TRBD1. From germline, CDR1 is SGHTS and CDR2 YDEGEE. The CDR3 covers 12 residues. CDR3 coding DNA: TGTGCCAGCAGCAACCGACAGGGGAAGCCTTCCTTC. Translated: CASSNRQGKPSF.

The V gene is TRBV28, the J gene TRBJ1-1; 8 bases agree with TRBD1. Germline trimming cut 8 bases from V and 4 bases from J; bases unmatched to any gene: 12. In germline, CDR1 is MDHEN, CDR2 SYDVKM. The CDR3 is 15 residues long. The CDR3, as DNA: TGTGCCAGCCAACGAGTTAAGACAGGGGCCACTGAAGCTTTCTTT. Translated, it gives CASQRVKTGATEAFF.

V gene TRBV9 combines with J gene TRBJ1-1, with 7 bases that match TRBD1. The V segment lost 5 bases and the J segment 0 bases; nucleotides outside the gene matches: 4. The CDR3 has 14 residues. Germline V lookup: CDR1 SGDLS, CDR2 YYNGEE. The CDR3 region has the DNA TGTGCCAGCAGTCACAGGGGTCTGAACACTGAAGCTTTCTTT. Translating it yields CASSHRGLNTEAFF.

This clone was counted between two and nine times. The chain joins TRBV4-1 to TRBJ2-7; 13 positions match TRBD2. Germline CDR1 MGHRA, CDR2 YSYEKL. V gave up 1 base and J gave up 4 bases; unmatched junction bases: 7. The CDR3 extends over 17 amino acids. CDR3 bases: TGCGCCAGCAGCCAAGCTACTAGCGGGAGGGCTCTGTACGAGCAGTACTTC. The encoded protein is CASSQATSGRALYEQYF.

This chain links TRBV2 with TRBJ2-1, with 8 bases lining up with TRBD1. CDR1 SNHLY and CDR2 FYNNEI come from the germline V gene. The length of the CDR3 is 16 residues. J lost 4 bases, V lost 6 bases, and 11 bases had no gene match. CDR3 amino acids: CASRNPRGPRYNEQFF. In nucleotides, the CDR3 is TGTGCCAGCAGGAACCCCAGGGGGCCCCGATACAATGAGCAGTTCTTC.

The CDR3 DNA is TGCGCCAGCAGCTTTGGGCAGATTAATTCACCCCTCCACTTT. Translated: CASSFGQINSPLHF. J is TRBJ1-6 and V is TRBV5-1; D uncertain. In germline, CDR1 is SGHRS, CDR2 YFSETQ. Trimming shortened V by 2 bases and J by 6 bases, and 9 bases separated the two germline ends. This CDR3 region has 14 residues.

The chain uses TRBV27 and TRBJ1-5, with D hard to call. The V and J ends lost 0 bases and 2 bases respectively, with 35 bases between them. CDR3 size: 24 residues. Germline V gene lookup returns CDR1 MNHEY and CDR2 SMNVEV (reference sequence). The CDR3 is CASSLSKGGGSVPGHPPRNQPQHF. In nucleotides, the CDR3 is TGTGCCAGCAGTTTATCGAAGGGAGGAGGTTCGGTCCCGGGCCACCCACCGCGCAATCAGCCCCAGCATTTT.

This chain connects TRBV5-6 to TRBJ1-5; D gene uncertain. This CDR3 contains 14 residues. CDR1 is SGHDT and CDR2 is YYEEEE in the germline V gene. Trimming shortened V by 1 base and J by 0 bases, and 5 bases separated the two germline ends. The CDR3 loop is CASSLLYSNQPQHF. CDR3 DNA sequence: TGTGCCAGCAGCTTGCTATATAGCAATCAGCCCCAGCATTTT. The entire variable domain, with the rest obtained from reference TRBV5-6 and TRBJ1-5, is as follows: DAGVTQSPTHLIKTRGQQVTLRCSPKSGHDTVSWYQQALGQGPQFIFQYYEEEERQRGNFPDRFSGHQFPNYSSELNVNALLLGDSALYLCASSLLYSNQPQHFGDGTRLSIL.